This entry concerns a single T cell receptor beta chain. Its antigen remains unknown. These data come from a study of identifying expanded T cells in peripheral blood. Study results and caveats: Differentially abundant clones: 0.95 to 1.5 between replicates, 15 to 17 at roughly 15 days, 19 at four. Clone count variance between roughly 2-week samples rose with total template count.

The V and J ends lost 6 bases and 4 bases, in that order; junction bases with no gene match: 8. The CDR3 consists of 16 residues. Germline assignment: CDR1 SNHLY and CDR2 FYNNEI. During the collection period, no donor immune events like infections were recorded. Some clones are missing from TCRdb's copy, which holds only in-frame ones; the method was immunoSEQ multiplex PCR. The repertoire consists of 100,000 to 150,000 clones, with 70% to 90% occurring once and the leading ten covering about 8%. Sequencing was performed on blood. The V call is TRBV2, the J call TRBJ2-3; 12 nucleotides agree with TRBD2. The TCR sequence derives from a person between 18 and 75 years old in good health. The CDR3 reads CASSNPTSGSSDTQYF. CDR3 nucleotide sequence: TGTGCCAGCAGCAATCCGACTAGCGGGAGTTCAGATACGCAGTATTTT.